The text below deals with one TCR beta chain. Its antigen is still unknown. Primers included in the PCR were 60 Vbeta and 13 Jbeta primers. Only in-frame clones appear in the TCRdb table, and some are missing; sequencing was by immunoSEQ multiplex PCR. The repertoire holds 150,000 to 200,000 clones, 75% to 80% seen once, with about 2.6% in the top ten. There were likely unrecorded immune exposures, though donors were nominally healthy when sampled. This record comes from a study of cytomegalovirus exposure and HLA in healthy donors. General study results and limits: The classifier reportedly diagnosed cytomegalovirus status with high specificity and sensitivity. A later analysis reportedly found that, within productive TCRs, an Asian-associated ancestry cluster had fewer N-insertions than the mean observed across the roughly 670 donors. Earlier analysis found most TCR beta V segments productive about 87% or about 30% of the time.

The sample taken for sequencing was PBMCs. The clonotype was recovered from a woman between 40 and 50 years old in good health and CMV-seropositive.

CDR3 sequence: CASSTPSGGAFYEQYF. CDR3 sequence (DNA): TGCGCCAGCAGCACGCCTAGCGGGGGGGCCTTCTACGAGCAGTACTTC. The V call is TRBV5-1, the J call TRBJ2-7; 12 positions agree with TRBD2. The CDR3 spans 16 residues. Trimming removed 4 bases from V and 3 bases from J; junction bases left unmatched: 8. From germline, CDR1 is SGHRS and CDR2 YFSETQ.